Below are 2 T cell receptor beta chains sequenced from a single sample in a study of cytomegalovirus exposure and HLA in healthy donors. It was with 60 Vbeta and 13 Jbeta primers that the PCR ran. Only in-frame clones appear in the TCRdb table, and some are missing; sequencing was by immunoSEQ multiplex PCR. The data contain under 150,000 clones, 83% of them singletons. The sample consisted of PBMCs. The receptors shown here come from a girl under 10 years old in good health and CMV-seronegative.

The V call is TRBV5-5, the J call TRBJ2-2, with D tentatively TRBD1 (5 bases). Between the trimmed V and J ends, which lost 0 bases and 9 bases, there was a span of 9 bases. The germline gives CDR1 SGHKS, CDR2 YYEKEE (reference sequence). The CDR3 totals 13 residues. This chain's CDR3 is CASSLEGVRELFF. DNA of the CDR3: TGTGCCAGCAGCTTGGAAGGGGTCCGGGAGCTGTTTTTT. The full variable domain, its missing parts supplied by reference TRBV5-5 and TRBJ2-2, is DAGVTQSPTHLIKTRGQQVTLRCSPISGHKSVSWYQQVLGQGPQFIFQYYEKEERGRGNFPDRFSARQFPNYSSELNVNALLLGDSALYLCASSLEGVRELFFGEGSRLTVL.

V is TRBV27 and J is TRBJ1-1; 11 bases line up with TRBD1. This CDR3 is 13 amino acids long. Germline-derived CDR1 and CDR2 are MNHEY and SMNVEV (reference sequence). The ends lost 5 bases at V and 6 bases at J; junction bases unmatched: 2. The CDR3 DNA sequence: TGTGCCAGCAGTGGACAGGGGGCCGCTGAAGCTTTCTTT. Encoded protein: CASSGQGAAEAFF.